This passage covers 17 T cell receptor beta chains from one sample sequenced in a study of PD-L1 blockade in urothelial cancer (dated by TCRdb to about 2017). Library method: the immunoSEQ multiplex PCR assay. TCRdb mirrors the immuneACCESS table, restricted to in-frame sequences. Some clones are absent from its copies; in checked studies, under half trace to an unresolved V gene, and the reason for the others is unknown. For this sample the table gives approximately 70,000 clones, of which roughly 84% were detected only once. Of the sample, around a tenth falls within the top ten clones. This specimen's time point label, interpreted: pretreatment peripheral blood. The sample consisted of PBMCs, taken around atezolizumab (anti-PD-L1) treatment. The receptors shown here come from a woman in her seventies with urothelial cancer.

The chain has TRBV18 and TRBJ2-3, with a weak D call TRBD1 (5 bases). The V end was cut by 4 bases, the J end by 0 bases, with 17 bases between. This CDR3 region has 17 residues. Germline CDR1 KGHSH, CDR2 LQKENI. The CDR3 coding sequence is TGTGCCAGCTCACGGTATACTCCGACAGATAGCACAGATACGCAGTATTTT. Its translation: CASSRYTPTDSTDTQYF. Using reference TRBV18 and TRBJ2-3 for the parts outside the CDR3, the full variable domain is NAGVMQNPRHLVRRRGQEARLRCSPMKGHSHVYWYRQLPEEGLKFMVYLQKENIIDESGMPKERFSAEFPKEGPSILRIQQVVRGDSAAYFCASSRYTPTDSTDTQYFGPGTRLTVL.

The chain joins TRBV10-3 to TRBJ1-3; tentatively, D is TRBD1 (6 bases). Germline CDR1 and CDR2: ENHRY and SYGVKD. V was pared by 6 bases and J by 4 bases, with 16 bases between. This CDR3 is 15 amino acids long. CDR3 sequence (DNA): TGTGCCATCAGAGTCGAGGGGGGGCTCGGAAACACCATATATTTT. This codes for CAIRVEGGLGNTIYF.

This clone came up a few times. In nucleotides, the CDR3 is TGCGCCAGCAGCCAAGCAACAGGGGATGGGTATGGCTACACCTTC. Protein sequence: CASSQATGDGYGYTF. The chain combines TRBV4-1 with TRBJ1-2; 7 bases are shared with TRBD1. Per germline, CDR1 MGHRA and CDR2 YSYEKL. V lost 1 base, J lost 5 bases, and 7 bases stayed unmatched. The CDR3 contains 15 residues.

This CDR3 is CASSQTEPLTLLHF. CDR3 coding DNA: TGTGCCAGCAGCCAGACAGAACCGCTCACTCTACTCCACTTT. The chain links TRBV7-2 to TRBJ1-6; maybe TRBD1 (5 bases). CDR3 size: 14 residues. Trimming removed 5 bases at V and 16 bases at J, with 21 bases between. In germline, CDR1 is SGHTA, CDR2 FQGNSA.

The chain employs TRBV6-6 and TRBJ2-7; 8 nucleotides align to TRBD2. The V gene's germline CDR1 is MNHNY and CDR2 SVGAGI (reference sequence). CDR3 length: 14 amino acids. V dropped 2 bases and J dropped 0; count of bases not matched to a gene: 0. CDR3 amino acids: CASSYAGGSYEQYF. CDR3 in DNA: TGTGCCAGCAGTTACGCGGGAGGCTCCTACGAGCAGTACTTC.

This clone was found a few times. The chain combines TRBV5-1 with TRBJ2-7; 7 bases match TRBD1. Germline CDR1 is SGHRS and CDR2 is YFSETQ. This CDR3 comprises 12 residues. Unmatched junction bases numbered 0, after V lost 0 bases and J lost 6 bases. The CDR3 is CASSLDRGEQYF. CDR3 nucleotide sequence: TGCGCCAGCAGCTTGGACAGGGGCGAGCAGTACTTC.

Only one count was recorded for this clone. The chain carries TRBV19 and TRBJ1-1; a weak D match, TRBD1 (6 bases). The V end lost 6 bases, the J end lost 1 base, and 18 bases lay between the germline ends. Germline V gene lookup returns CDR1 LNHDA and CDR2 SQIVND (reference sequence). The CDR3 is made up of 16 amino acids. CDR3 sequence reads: CASRAKPGTKNTEAFF. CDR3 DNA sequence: TGTGCCAGTAGAGCGAAACCCGGGACAAAGAACACTGAAGCTTTCTTT.

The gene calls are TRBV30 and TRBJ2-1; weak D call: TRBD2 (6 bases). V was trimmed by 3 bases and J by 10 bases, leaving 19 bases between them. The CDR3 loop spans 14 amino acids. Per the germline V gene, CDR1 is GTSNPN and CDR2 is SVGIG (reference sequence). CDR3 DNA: TGTGCCTGGAGCCTAGCCCCGGGGGAGCGGGAGCAGTTCTTC. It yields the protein CAWSLAPGEREQFF.

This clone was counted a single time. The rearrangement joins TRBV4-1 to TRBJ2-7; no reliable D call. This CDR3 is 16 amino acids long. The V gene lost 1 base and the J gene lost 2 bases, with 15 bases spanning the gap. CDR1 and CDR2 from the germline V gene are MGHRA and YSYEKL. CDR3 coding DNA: TGCGCCAGCAGCCAAGCAGACACTGTCAGGCCCTACGAGCAGTACTTC. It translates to CASSQADTVRPYEQYF.

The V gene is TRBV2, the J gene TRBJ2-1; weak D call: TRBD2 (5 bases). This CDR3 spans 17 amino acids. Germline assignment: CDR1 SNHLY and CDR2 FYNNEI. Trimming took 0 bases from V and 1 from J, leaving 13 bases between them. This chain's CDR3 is CASSEAPEGLSYNEQFF. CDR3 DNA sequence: TGTGCCAGCAGTGAAGCCCCCGAGGGCCTTTCCTACAATGAGCAGTTCTTC. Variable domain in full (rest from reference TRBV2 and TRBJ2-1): EPEVTQTPSHQVTQMGQEVILRCVPISNHLYFYWYRQILGQKVEFLVSFYNNEISEKSEIFDDQFSVERPDGSNFTLKIRSTKLEDSAMYFCASSEAPEGLSYNEQFFGPGTRLTVL.

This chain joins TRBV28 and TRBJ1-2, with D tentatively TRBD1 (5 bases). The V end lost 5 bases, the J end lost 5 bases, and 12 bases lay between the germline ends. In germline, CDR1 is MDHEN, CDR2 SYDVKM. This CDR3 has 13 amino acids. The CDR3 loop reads CASSLGTFYGYTF. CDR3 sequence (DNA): TGTGCCAGCAGTCTCGGGACTTTTTATGGCTACACCTTC.

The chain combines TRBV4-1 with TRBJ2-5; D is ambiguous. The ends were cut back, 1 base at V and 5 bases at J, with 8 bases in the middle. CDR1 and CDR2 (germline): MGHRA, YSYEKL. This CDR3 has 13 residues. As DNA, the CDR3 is TGCGCCAGCAGCCAAGCCCCGCGGGAGACCCAGTACTTC. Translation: CASSQAPRETQYF.

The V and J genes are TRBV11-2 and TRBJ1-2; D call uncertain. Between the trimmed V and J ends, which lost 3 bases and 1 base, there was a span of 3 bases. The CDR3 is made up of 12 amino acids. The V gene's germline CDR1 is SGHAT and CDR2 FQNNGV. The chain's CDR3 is CASSFNNYGYTF. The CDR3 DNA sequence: TGTGCCAGCAGCTTTAATAACTATGGCTACACCTTC.

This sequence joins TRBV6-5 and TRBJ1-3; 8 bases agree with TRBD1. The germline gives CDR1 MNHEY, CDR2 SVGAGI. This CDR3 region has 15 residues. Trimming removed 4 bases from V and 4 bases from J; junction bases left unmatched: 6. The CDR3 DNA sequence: TGTGCCAGCAGTTTTCGGACAGGGACGGGAAACACCATATATTTT. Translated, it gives CASSFRTGTGNTIYF.

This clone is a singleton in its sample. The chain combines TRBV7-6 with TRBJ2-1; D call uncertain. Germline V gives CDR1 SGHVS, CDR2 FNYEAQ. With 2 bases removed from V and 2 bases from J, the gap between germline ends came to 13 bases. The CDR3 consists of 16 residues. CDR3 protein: CASSLWSRSAYNEQFF. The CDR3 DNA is TGTGCCAGCAGCTTATGGTCCAGATCCGCCTACAATGAGCAGTTCTTC.

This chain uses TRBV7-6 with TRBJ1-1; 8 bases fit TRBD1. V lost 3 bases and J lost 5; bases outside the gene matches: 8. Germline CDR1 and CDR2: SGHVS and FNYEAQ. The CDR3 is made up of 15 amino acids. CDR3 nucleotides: TGTGCCAGCAGCTTGTCTCAGGGGGCGATGACTGAAGCTTTCTTT. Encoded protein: CASSLSQGAMTEAFF. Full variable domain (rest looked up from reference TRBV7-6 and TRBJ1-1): GAGVSQSPRYKVTKRGQDVALRCDPISGHVSLYWYRQALGQGPEFLTYFNYEAQQDKSGLPNDRFSAERPEGSISTLTIQRTEQRDSAMYRCASSLSQGAMTEAFFGQGTRLTVV.

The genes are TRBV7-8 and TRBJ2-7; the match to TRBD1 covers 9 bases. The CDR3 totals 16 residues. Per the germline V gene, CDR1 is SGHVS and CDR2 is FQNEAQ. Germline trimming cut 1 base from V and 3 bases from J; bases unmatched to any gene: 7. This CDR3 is CASSLVQPGQGYEQYF. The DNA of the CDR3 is TGTGCCAGCAGCTTAGTGCAACCGGGACAGGGCTACGAGCAGTACTTC.